This T cell receptor beta chain was found in a study of T cell repertoires in cytomegalovirus infection. Study-wide background: Both CMV infection and a matching HLA type were indicated by public TCR beta signatures.

MiXCR, run by TCRdb on the reads, gives a single entry per CDR3 protein. Of over 250,000 distinct CDR3 sequences in the sample, about 25% were seen once. On this clonotype itself: Its cognate antigen is unknown.

Findings and limits, study-wide: Dominating the ex vivo response were TCR beta clonotypes that were CMV-specific and HLA-C-restricted.

Germline assignment: CDR1 LNHNV and CDR2 YYDKDF (reference sequence). The CDR3 consists of 14 residues. Trimming shortened V by 0 bases and J by 5 bases, and 8 bases separated the two germline ends. Sequenced: PBMCs. The origin of this receptor is a human donor in good health (CMV status not recorded). Some clones in this sample may be carry-over from other donors' samples. This chain links TRBV15 with TRBJ2-1; D not resolved. The CDR3 loop reads CATSRDITDNEQFF. Written as DNA, the CDR3 is TGTGCCACCAGCAGAGATATCACTGACAATGAGCAGTTCTTC.